This entry features one T cell receptor beta chain sequence. The antigen is unknown. These data come from a study of CD8 T cell repertoires and HIV-1 epitope variants. For the study at large: 1M T cells were kept uncultured as a baseline. Findings and caveats of the study: Of 8 or 9 antigen-specific beta clonotypes, five to seven appeared to cross-react with escape variants.

Per the germline V gene, CDR1 is SNHLY and CDR2 is FYNNEI. V gave up 6 bases and J gave up 4 bases, with 11 bases separating them. The CDR3 extends over 13 amino acids. Repertoires were generated with immunoSEQ multiplex PCR, while TCRdb's copy carries only in-frame clones and drops some. The sample consists of several thousand clones, about 69% of them appearing once. Material: cultured CD8+ T cells derived from PBMCs. This sequence was found in a male donor with HIV. The chain employs TRBV2 and TRBJ2-3; D is possibly TRBD1 (5 bases). The CDR3 spells CASRLLGADTQYF. The CDR3 DNA reads TGTGCCAGCAGACTCTTAGGGGCAGATACGCAGTATTTT.